The 13 T cell receptor beta chains in this list originate from one sample, sequenced in a study of blood T cell repertoires in COVID-19. Using immunoSEQ multiplex PCR, the repertoire was profiled, and TCRdb retains in-frame clones only, with some absent. The sample has roughly 280,000 clones; 91% are singletons. The specimen sequenced was PBMCs or T cells enriched from blood (not recorded which). The source of these receptors is a man aged 35-49 years who had been exposed to COVID-19.

The V and J genes are TRBV5-1 and TRBJ1-1, with TRBD1 matching 8 bases. The trim removed 0 bases at V and 1 base at J, leaving 5 bases unmatched. Germline V gene data show CDR1 as SGHRS and CDR2 as YFSETQ. The CDR3 is 16 amino acids. The CDR3 here is CASSLETQGANTEAFF. The CDR3 nucleotides are TGCGCCAGCAGCTTGGAAACTCAGGGGGCGAACACTGAAGCTTTCTTT.

V is TRBV18 and J is TRBJ2-7; 8 positions agree with TRBD1. This CDR3 is built from 14 residues. Trimming took 6 bases from V and 5 from J; bases not matched to a gene: 9. Germline assignment: CDR1 KGHSH and CDR2 LQKENI. CDR3 bases: TGTGCCAGCTCCCTCGGACAGGGATTCGACGAGCAGTACTTC. Translation: CASSLGQGFDEQYF.

The rearrangement links TRBV27 to TRBJ1-1; no definite D call. CDR1 and CDR2 from the germline V gene are MNHEY and SMNVEV (reference sequence). With 2 bases removed from V and 2 bases from J, the gap between germline ends came to 9 bases. CDR3 length: 14 residues. The chain's CDR3 is CASSLGGYNTEAFF. Written as DNA, the CDR3 is TGTGCCAGCAGTTTAGGAGGGTACAACACTGAAGCTTTCTTT.

This clone was detected once. This chain joins TRBV5-4 and TRBJ2-7, with a weak D call TRBD1 (5 bases). The CDR3 spans 15 residues. V was clipped by 0 bases and J by 3 bases, with 13 bases between them. Per germline, CDR1 SGHNT and CDR2 YYREEE (reference sequence). CDR3 amino acids: CASSLVSGNHYEQYF. The CDR3, as DNA: TGTGCCAGCAGCTTGGTATCAGGGAATCACTACGAGCAGTACTTC.

The CDR3 coding sequence is TGTGCCTCCTACCGTCCGGGATCTGGAAACACCATATATTTT. The encoded protein is CASYRPGSGNTIYF. The chain is built from TRBV6-5 and TRBJ1-3; D not resolved. The CDR3 has 14 amino acids. V was shortened by 11 bases and J by 1 base, with 15 bases between the two germline ends. CDR1 is MNHEY, CDR2 SVGAGI, per germline.

In this sample, this clone turned up once. The gene calls are TRBV28 and TRBJ1-2; D not resolved. Germline V lookup: CDR1 MDHEN, CDR2 SYDVKM. The V end was cut by 6 bases, the J end by 0 bases, with 8 bases between. The CDR3 extends over 13 amino acids. The CDR3 nucleotides read TGTGCCAGCAGGGACTCATCTAACTATGGCTACACCTTC. Its translation is CASRDSSNYGYTF.

This clone was picked up one time. The chain is built from TRBV30 and TRBJ2-5; TRBD2 aligns across 10 bases. The length of the CDR3 is 16 residues. Trimming removed 0 bases from V and 5 bases from J; junction bases left unmatched: 9. Looked up from germline, CDR1 is GTSNPN and CDR2 is SVGIG (reference sequence). CDR3 DNA: TGTGCCTGGAGTGTACGCCTAGCGGGAGCTAGGGAGACCCAGTACTTC. Translation: CAWSVRLAGARETQYF.

This sequence joins TRBV13 and TRBJ1-3; D call uncertain. Germline values: CDR1 PRHDT, CDR2 FYEKMQ (reference sequence). This CDR3 is built from 16 residues. V was pared by 4 bases and J by 2 bases, with 15 bases between. The CDR3 coding sequence is TGTGCCAGCAGCTCCCGAGGGTTAACCACTGGAAACACCATATATTTT. Protein sequence: CASSSRGLTTGNTIYF.

The chain combines TRBV29-1 with TRBJ1-5; perhaps TRBD1 as D (5 bases). CDR1 and CDR2 from the germline V gene are SQVTM and ANQGSEA. V was shortened by 4 bases and J by 0 bases, with 13 bases between the two germline ends. This CDR3 is built from 15 residues. This CDR3 is CSVAETANSNQPQHF. For the CDR3, the DNA is TGCAGCGTTGCGGAGACAGCTAATAGCAATCAGCCCCAGCATTTT.

This clone came up a few times. The chain couples TRBV5-1 to TRBJ2-7, with D perhaps TRBD2 (5 bases). There are 14 residues in the CDR3. Germline V gene data show CDR1 as SGHRS and CDR2 as YFSETQ. V shed 0 bases and J shed 3 bases, with 10 bases lying between them. In DNA, the CDR3 is TGCGCCAGCAGCTTGGGAGGGAAATACTACGAGCAGTACTTC. Amino acids: CASSLGGKYYEQYF.

V usage is TRBV15 and J usage is TRBJ1-2; TRBD1 might be the D (5 bases). The CDR3 has 12 amino acids. The germline V and J ends were trimmed by 7 bases and 6 bases, with 12 bases remaining between them. Germline V CDR1 and CDR2: LNHNV, YYDKDF (reference sequence). In DNA, the CDR3 is TGTGCCACCAACGGGGGTTCTCATGGCTACACCTTC. This sequence encodes CATNGGSHGYTF.

The table lists this clone with a few counts. The J gene is TRBJ2-7, the V gene TRBV5-1; a possible D gene is TRBD2 (6 bases). This CDR3 is 13 amino acids long. Trimming shortened V by 7 bases and J by 3 bases, and 14 bases separated the two germline ends. Germline V CDR1 and CDR2: SGHRS, YFSETQ. CDR3: CASRRDSNYEQYF. In DNA, the CDR3 is TGCGCCAGCCGCAGGGACTCCAACTACGAGCAGTACTTC.

This clone was recorded once. V is TRBV30 and J is TRBJ1-2, with D possibly TRBD1 on 6 matching bases. Deletions cut 5 bases from V and 6 bases from J, with 10 bases between. The V gene's germline CDR1 is GTSNPN and CDR2 SVGIG (reference sequence). This CDR3 region has 11 residues. This chain's CDR3 is CAWEQGNGYTF. As DNA, the CDR3 is TGTGCCTGGGAGCAGGGGAATGGCTACACCTTC.